The 20 T cell receptor beta chains below come from one sample, sequenced in a study of T-cell memory formation after mild COVID-19 (dated by TCRdb to 2020 to 2023). Library preparation employed 5' RACE. The instrument was an Illumina NovaSeq 6000. Starting from the raw public reads, TCRdb applied fastp trimming at Q25, assembled clones with MiXCR and retained in-frame beta chains. Each CDR3 protein gets just one entry, which takes the most common genes and DNA from the rows behind it. The sample profile shows some 300,000 distinct CDR3 sequences; 20% to 25% of them were found once. Under 25% of the sample lies in the top ten. The sequenced material came from PBMCs or a T cell subset sorted from them (not recorded which). The receptors derive from a man in his late teens or twenties who had mild COVID-19 (a few samples of this study predate the infection). The sample titles of this study are shuffled in the database, so cell type and time point are left out; the donor was told from shared clones.

This sequence joins TRBV6-6 and TRBJ2-7; 10 bases fit TRBD1. The CDR3 runs to 16 residues. In germline, CDR1 is MNHNY, CDR2 SVGAGI (reference sequence). After removal of 0 bases from V and 4 bases from J, the junction contained 6 bases not matched to a gene. The CDR3 bases are TGTGCCAGCAGTTACTCGAAAGGACAGGGGGTATACGAGCAGTACGTC. It is translated as CASSYSKGQGVYEQYV.

The CDR3 sequence is CASSRRTGLYGYTF. CDR3 sequence (DNA): TGTGCCAGCAGCCGCCGGACAGGACTCTATGGCTACACCTTC. This chain joins TRBV7-6 and TRBJ1-2, with TRBD1 matching 7 bases. V shed 5 bases and J 4 bases; nucleotides not matched to a gene: 7. CDR1 is SGHVS and CDR2 is FNYEAQ in the germline V gene. This CDR3 is 14 amino acids long.

This clonotype was seen only a few times. The chain has TRBV4-3 and TRBJ2-3; TRBD1 is a possible D gene (5 bases). Deletions cut 0 bases from V and 7 bases from J, with 20 bases between. Germline V gene sequence: CDR1 LGHNA, CDR2 YSLEER. The CDR3 has 17 residues. CDR3 sequence: CASSQDGSGWVSYTQYF. The CDR3 nucleotides are TGCGCCAGCAGCCAAGACGGGTCAGGGTGGGTCTCATATACGCAGTATTTT.

V is TRBV29-1 and J is TRBJ2-3; D is ambiguous. The CDR3 is made up of 12 amino acids. Germline V gives CDR1 SQVTM, CDR2 ANQGSEA. The germline V and J ends were trimmed by 3 bases and 6 bases, with 10 bases remaining between them. In nucleotides, the CDR3 is TGCAGCGTTGACGTTAGATCGGATACGCAGTATTTT. Protein product: CSVDVRSDTQYF.

This clonotype has only a few counts. This chain uses TRBV5-4 with TRBJ2-3; no reliable D call. Per the germline V gene, CDR1 is SGHNT and CDR2 is YYREEE (reference sequence). The V and J ends lost 1 base and 4 bases respectively, with 10 bases between them. CDR3 length equals 14 residues. The CDR3 is CASSLPQNPDTQYF. DNA of the CDR3: TGTGCCAGCAGCTTGCCTCAGAACCCAGATACGCAGTATTTT. Full variable domain (missing parts from reference TRBV5-4 and TRBJ2-3): ETGVTQSPTHLIKTRGQQVTLRCSSQSGHNTVSWYQQALGQGPQFIFQYYREEENGRGNFPPRFSGLQFPNYSSELNVNALELDDSALYLCASSLPQNPDTQYFGPGTRLTVL.

This clonotype was found a few times. J is TRBJ2-3 and V is TRBV20-1; 13 bases map to TRBD2. Germline values: CDR1 DFQATT, CDR2 SNEGSKA (reference sequence). The CDR3 totals 14 residues. CDR3 in DNA: TGCAGAAGACTAGCGGGGGGATACACAGATACGCAGTATTTT. Amino acid sequence: CRRLAGGYTDTQYF.

This clonotype was detected a few times. The chain recombines TRBV7-9 with TRBJ1-5; 7 positions agree with TRBD1. V lost 4 bases to trimming and J lost 2 bases; unmatched junction nucleotides: 14. Germline V gives CDR1 SEHNR, CDR2 FQNEAQ (reference sequence). This CDR3 region has 18 residues. CDR3 amino acids: CASSSTPTGDLRNQPQHF. DNA of the CDR3: TGTGCCAGCAGCTCGACGCCTACAGGGGATCTTCGCAATCAGCCCCAGCATTTT. Full variable domain (rest looked up from reference TRBV7-9 and TRBJ1-5): DTGVSQNPRHKITKRGQNVTFRCDPISEHNRLYWYRQTLGQGPEFLTYFQNEAQLEKSRLLSDRFSAERPKGSFSTLEIQRTEQGDSAMYLCASSSTPTGDLRNQPQHFGDGTRLSIL.

The rearrangement links TRBV5-1 to TRBJ1-2, with D possibly TRBD1 on 5 matching bases. The CDR3 extends over 13 amino acids. Trimming pared 4 bases from V and 2 bases from J, leaving 9 bases between. The germline V gene encodes CDR1 SGHRS and CDR2 YFSETQ. CDR3 amino acids: CASSRGPNYGYTF. The CDR3 region has the DNA TGCGCCAGCAGCCGGGGCCCGAACTATGGCTACACCTTC. The entire variable domain, with the rest obtained from reference TRBV5-1 and TRBJ1-2, is as follows: KAGVTQTPRYLIKTRGQQVTLSCSPISGHRSVSWYQQTPGQGLQFLFEYFSETQRNKGNFPGRFSGRQFSNSRSEMNVSTLELGDSALYLCASSRGPNYGYTFGSGTRLTVV.

The chain employs TRBV7-2 and TRBJ2-1; 9 bases line up with TRBD2. Germline V gene sequence: CDR1 SGHTA, CDR2 FQGNSA. Trimming cost V 1 base and J 6 bases; bases outside gene matches: 7. The CDR3 is 16 amino acids. Here the CDR3 reads CASSLVRGGRSNEQFF. The CDR3 DNA follows: TGTGCCAGCAGCTTAGTGCGGGGGGGCCGGAGCAATGAGCAGTTCTTC.

V gene TRBV4-1 combines with J gene TRBJ2-5; 9 bases align to TRBD1. With 2 bases clipped from V and 4 bases from J, the junction kept 5 bases outside the gene matches. The CDR3 runs 15 residues. Germline loops: CDR1 MGHRA, CDR2 YSYEKL. The CDR3 reads CASSQFPDRGETQYF. The CDR3 DNA is TGCGCCAGCAGCCAATTCCCGGACAGGGGAGAGACCCAGTACTTC.

V usage is TRBV4-3 and J usage is TRBJ2-1, with 10 bases identical to TRBD1. V gave up 1 base and J gave up 6 bases; unmatched junction bases: 0. There are 14 residues in the CDR3. Germline CDR1 is LGHNA and CDR2 is YSLEER. CDR3 sequence: CASSQGTGGNEQFF. The CDR3 DNA is TGCGCCAGCAGCCAAGGGACAGGGGGCAATGAGCAGTTCTTC.

The chain employs TRBV10-3 and TRBJ2-1, with 14 bases lining up with TRBD2. Germline CDR1 and CDR2: ENHRY and SYGVKD. The junction had 4 bases not matched to a gene; V was cut back by 6 bases and J by 0 bases. This CDR3 has 17 amino acids. CDR3 nucleotide sequence: TGTGCCATCAGCCCGGGGACTAGCGGGAGCTCCTACAATGAGCAGTTCTTC. The encoded protein is CAISPGTSGSSYNEQFF.

The chain joins TRBV2 to TRBJ1-1; perhaps TRBD1 as D (5 bases). This CDR3 has 12 residues. Trimming took off 10 bases at V and 3 bases at J, with 12 bases between the two ends. Germline CDR1 reads SNHLY; CDR2 reads FYNNEI. This CDR3 reads CATPGRDTEAFF. The CDR3, as DNA: TGTGCCACACCGGGACGAGACACTGAAGCTTTCTTT.

The chain is built from TRBV4-2 and TRBJ1-5; 8 bases are a match to TRBD1. V shed 1 base and J 4 bases; nucleotides not matched to a gene: 3. Germline assignment: CDR1 LGHNA and CDR2 YNFKEQ. This CDR3 has 15 amino acids. CDR3 sequence (DNA): TGTGCCAGCAGCCAAGGGACAGGGCTAAATCAGCCCCAGCATTTT. This codes for CASSQGTGLNQPQHF.

V usage is TRBV7-3 and J usage is TRBJ2-3, with 11 bases identical to TRBD2. The germline V gene has CDR1 SGHTA and CDR2 FQGTGA. The CDR3 contains 15 residues. The J segment lost 6 bases and the V segment lost 5 bases, leaving 7 bases of the junction unmatched. The CDR3 DNA follows: TGTGCCAGCAGCGGTGGTAGCGGGGGGGTGGATACGCAGTATTTT. Its translation is CASSGGSGGVDTQYF.

The table lists this clonotype with a few counts. The rearrangement joins TRBV7-9 to TRBJ2-7, with 8 positions matching TRBD2. CDR1 and CDR2 (germline): SEHNR, FQNEAQ (reference sequence). CDR3 length: 15 amino acids. Trimming at V came to 4 bases and at J to 0 bases, leaving 5 bases not matched to a gene. For the CDR3, the DNA is TGTGCCAGCAGCTCCTCGGGGGGGCCCTCCTACGAGCAGTACGTC. Its protein product is CASSSSGGPSYEQYV.

The chain uses TRBV9 and TRBJ2-3; 8 bases map to TRBD1. The germline V gene has CDR1 SGDLS and CDR2 YYNGEE. This CDR3 is 15 amino acids long. V lost 3 bases, J lost 7 bases, and 10 bases stayed unmatched. The CDR3 region is CASSDRDRLLNTQYF. CDR3 in DNA: TGTGCCAGCAGCGACCGGGACAGGCTCCTTAATACGCAGTATTTT.

This clonotype occurred a few times. The V gene is TRBV7-3, the J gene TRBJ2-2; TRBD2 matches 13 bases. Losses at the gene ends were 4 bases for V and 4 bases for J; bases not matched to a gene: 3. Germline-derived CDR1 and CDR2 are SGHTA and FQGTGA. The CDR3 runs 16 residues. CDR3 bases: TGTGCCAGCAGCTCCCGACTAGCGGGGGGCACCGGGGAGCTGTTTTTT. This gives the protein CASSSRLAGGTGELFF.

This chain connects TRBV6-5 to TRBJ2-7; 10 nucleotides agree with TRBD1. CDR1 MNHEY and CDR2 SVGAGI come from the germline V gene. The CDR3 is made up of 16 amino acids. With V trimmed by 5 bases and J by 0 bases, 7 bases remained unmatched. CDR3 DNA sequence: TGTGCCAGCAGTCAGACCGGGACAGGGGTCTCCTACGAGCAGTACGTC. Its translation is CASSQTGTGVSYEQYV.

A few counts support this clonotype. The rearrangement joins TRBV29-1 to TRBJ2-1; tentatively, D is TRBD1 (5 bases). The CDR3 has 14 residues. Germline CDR1 SQVTM, CDR2 ANQGSEA. Between the trimmed V and J ends, which lost 3 bases and 1 base, there was a span of 10 bases. The CDR3: CSVEGRGSYNEQFF. The CDR3 DNA follows: TGCAGCGTTGAGGGTAGGGGATCCTACAATGAGCAGTTCTTC.